These 32 T cell receptor beta chains originate from one sample sequenced in a study of blood T cell repertoires in COVID-19. Profiling relied on immunoSEQ multiplex PCR, and the TCRdb table lists in-frame clones only, not all of them. The sample yields about 170,000 clones, about 87% seen once. Sequenced sample: peripheral blood. These receptors were obtained from a woman older than 75 with COVID-19, enrolled during active disease.

This chain links TRBV28 with TRBJ1-5, with 7 positions matching TRBD1. CDR1 and CDR2 from the germline V gene are MDHEN and SYDVKM. The CDR3 is 13 residues long. The ends lost 6 bases at V and 3 bases at J; junction bases unmatched: 2. CDR3 sequence reads: CASRQGNNQPQHF. The CDR3 bases are TGTGCCAGCAGACAGGGGAACAATCAGCCCCAGCATTTT.

The rearrangement links TRBV24-1 to TRBJ1-5; 7 bases are a match to TRBD1. Trimming at V came to 5 bases and at J to 3 bases, leaving 12 bases not matched to a gene. Germline V gives CDR1 KGHDR, CDR2 SFDVKD. CDR3 length: 17 residues. CDR3 sequence reads: CATSVGRGIGDNQPQHF. The CDR3 DNA follows: TGTGCCACCAGTGTCGGCAGGGGGATCGGTGACAATCAGCCCCAGCATTTT.

The gene calls are TRBV6-5 and TRBJ1-2; 8 nucleotides match TRBD1. The V gene's germline CDR1 is MNHEY and CDR2 SVGAGI. CDR3 length: 15 residues. With 6 bases clipped from V and 4 bases from J, the junction kept 10 bases outside the gene matches. CDR3 region: CASSTPGQGVYGYTF. The CDR3 DNA sequence: TGTGCCAGCAGCACCCCCGGACAGGGCGTCTATGGCTACACCTTC.

This clone was seen a single time. The rearrangement joins TRBV6-6 to TRBJ2-5; no reliable D call. V lost 2 bases to trimming and J lost 5 bases, with 12 bases between them. The CDR3 spans 14 residues. Per the germline V gene, CDR1 is MNHNY and CDR2 is SVGAGI (reference sequence). CDR3 sequence: CASSYPPLQETQYF. CDR3 sequence (DNA): TGTGCCAGCAGTTACCCTCCTCTACAGGAGACCCAGTACTTC.

This clone has only a few counts. The chain employs TRBV7-9 and TRBJ2-7; TRBD1 agrees at 7 bases. This CDR3 is built from 14 residues. Germline V gene data show CDR1 as SEHNR and CDR2 as FQNEAQ (reference sequence). J gave up 1 base and V 5 bases, and 5 bases lay outside the gene matches. CDR3 nucleotide sequence: TGTGCCAGCAGCCCTCCAGGGGGTTCCTACGAGCAGTACTTC. Translated: CASSPPGGSYEQYF.

The table lists this clone with a count of one. V is TRBV19 and J is TRBJ2-7, with TRBD2 matching 9 bases. The J segment lost 1 base and the V segment lost 5 bases, leaving 9 bases of the junction unmatched. Germline CDR1 and CDR2: LNHDA and SQIVND (reference sequence). CDR3 length: 16 amino acids. CDR3 bases: TGTGCCAGTAGTGTGACTAGCGGTTTATCGTCCTACGAGCAGTACTTC. It is translated as CASSVTSGLSSYEQYF.

This sequence joins TRBV5-1 and TRBJ2-2; the D gene is possibly TRBD1 (6 bases). The CDR3 runs to 15 residues. CDR1 SGHRS and CDR2 YFSETQ come from the germline V gene. Trimming left V 4 bases short and J 6 bases short, with 16 bases between. The DNA of the CDR3 is TGCGCCAGCAGCCCAGCACAGGGTGGTTCCGGGGAGCTGTTTTTT. Its protein is CASSPAQGGSGELFF.

The V and J genes are TRBV6-5 and TRBJ2-7; 9 nucleotides line up with TRBD2. The CDR3 covers 16 residues. Per germline, CDR1 MNHEY and CDR2 SVGAGI. Trimming took 2 bases from V and 3 from J; bases not matched to a gene: 8. CDR3 sequence: CASSYAPRREGYEQYF. The CDR3 nucleotides read TGTGCCAGCAGTTACGCCCCTCGGCGGGAGGGCTACGAGCAGTACTTC.

The chain recombines TRBV19 with TRBJ1-2; perhaps TRBD1 as D (5 bases). CDR1 is LNHDA and CDR2 is SQIVND in the germline V gene (reference sequence). The CDR3 sequence is 15 residues long. V shed 0 bases and J shed 7 bases, with 15 bases lying between them. CDR3 bases: TGTGCCAGTAGTATAGATGCTGCCGGAGGGACTGGCTACACCTTC. Its protein is CASSIDAAGGTGYTF. The whole variable domain, remainder taken from reference TRBV19 and TRBJ1-2, is DGGITQSPKYLFRKEGQNVTLSCEQNLNHDAMYWYRQDPGQGLRLIYYSQIVNDFQKGDIAEGYSVSREKKESFPLTVTSAQKNPTAFYLCASSIDAAGGTGYTFGSGTRLTVV.

The chain uses TRBV4-3 and TRBJ1-2; possible D gene TRBD1, 6 bases. CDR1 is LGHNA and CDR2 is YSLEER in the germline V gene. V was trimmed by 3 bases and J by 3 bases, leaving 14 bases between them. This CDR3 has 15 amino acids. This chain's CDR3 is CASSQSAGGDYGYTF. CDR3 nucleotide sequence: TGCGCCAGCAGCCAGTCGGCGGGGGGCGACTATGGCTACACCTTC.

The V call is TRBV10-3, the J call TRBJ2-2, with 8 bases fitting TRBD1. V lost 10 bases, J lost 7 bases, and 8 bases stayed unmatched. The CDR3 has 13 amino acids. The germline V gene has CDR1 ENHRY and CDR2 SYGVKD. CDR3: CATSTGVDGELFF. The CDR3 nucleotides are TGTGCCACGTCGACAGGGGTCGACGGGGAGCTGTTTTTT.

The genes are TRBV7-8 and TRBJ2-1; 7 bases match TRBD2. The CDR3 length is 16 residues. The junction had 13 bases not matched to a gene; V was cut back by 5 bases and J by 6 bases. Per the germline V gene, CDR1 is SGHVS and CDR2 is FQNEAQ. DNA of the CDR3: TGTGCCAGCAGCCCAAGGGGCGGGAGATTGAGCAATGAGCAGTTCTTC. The encoded protein is CASSPRGGRLSNEQFF.

Comments on this clone: At one boundary the junction diverges from the germline segment, which might be a read error. The chain has TRBV28 and TRBJ2-1, with TRBD1 as a possible D gene (5 bases). Germline V lookup: CDR1 MDHEN, CDR2 SYDVKM. The CDR3 is 12 residues long. The CDR3 DNA reads TGTGCAAGCAACAGGCTTGCCAATGAGCAGTTCTTC. Its translation is CASNRLANEQFF.

As concerns this clone: The junction differs from germline at one of its ends, possibly a read error. The rearrangement links TRBV19 to TRBJ2-1, with 9 bases lining up with TRBD1. There are 11 residues in the CDR3. Germline CDR1 reads LNHDA; CDR2 reads SQIVND (reference sequence). In DNA, the CDR3 is TGTGCCAGTAGTACCGGGACAGGGAGGGTCTTC. Translation gives CASSTGTGRVF.

The chain uses TRBV5-4 and TRBJ2-3; D might be TRBD2 (5 bases). This CDR3 is built from 15 residues. Germline V gene sequence: CDR1 SGHNT, CDR2 YYREEE (reference sequence). V was pared by 2 bases and J by 0 bases, with 10 bases between. The CDR3 loop is CASSLTSLSTDTQYF. As DNA, the CDR3 is TGTGCCAGCAGCTTAACTAGTCTTAGCACAGATACGCAGTATTTT.

CDR3 residues: CASSKILMLEENTEAFF. The CDR3 DNA is TGTGCCAGCAGCAAAATCCTGATGTTGGAGGAGAACACTGAAGCTTTCTTT. The chain links TRBV21-1 to TRBJ1-1. TRBV21-1 constitutes a pseudogene. There are 17 residues in the CDR3.

The rearrangement uses TRBV5-1 and TRBJ2-7; 7 bases agree with TRBD1. The V gene end was trimmed by 4 bases and the J gene end by 1 base; junction bases not matched to a gene: 5. CDR1 is SGHRS and CDR2 is YFSETQ in the germline V gene. The CDR3 sequence is 14 residues long. CDR3 bases: TGCGCCAGCAGCCCCCAGGGGGAATCCTACGAGCAGTACTTC. It codes for CASSPQGESYEQYF.

The chain combines TRBV11-2 with TRBJ2-7, with D uncertain. CDR3 length equals 14 residues. Trimming stripped 4 bases from V and 7 bases from J, with 17 bases between. The V gene's germline CDR1 is SGHAT and CDR2 FQNNGV. The CDR3 nucleotides are TGTGCCAGCAGCTCAGGCGCCCCGGCTCGGGAGCAGTACTTC. Its protein is CASSSGAPAREQYF.

This rearrangement joins TRBV14 to TRBJ1-2; D may be TRBD1 (5 bases). V lost 4 bases and J lost 4, with 10 bases in between. The CDR3 has 13 residues. Germline V lookup: CDR1 SGHDN, CDR2 FVKESK. CDR3 sequence reads: CASSPPGGYGYTF. In nucleotides, the CDR3 is TGTGCCAGCAGCCCTCCGGGGGGCTATGGCTACACCTTC.

The chain employs TRBV6-2 or TRBV6-3 and TRBJ2-7; perhaps TRBD1 as D (6 bases). Trimming stripped 4 bases from V and 0 bases from J, with 10 bases between. The CDR3 sequence is 14 residues long. Germline-derived CDR1 and CDR2 are MNHEY and SVGEGT. The CDR3 here is CASSFQGPSYEQYF. DNA for the CDR3: TGTGCCAGCAGTTTCCAGGGGCCCTCCTACGAGCAGTACTTC.

V usage is TRBV7-9 and J usage is TRBJ1-5, with D possibly TRBD1 on 5 matching bases. The germline gives CDR1 SEHNR, CDR2 FQNEAQ (reference sequence). V shed 2 bases and J shed 7 bases, with 9 bases lying between them. CDR3 size: 13 residues. CDR3 loop: CASSLQGNQPQHF. The CDR3 DNA follows: TGTGCCAGCAGCTTACAGGGAAACCAGCCCCAGCATTTT.

The chain employs TRBV5-1 and TRBJ2-7, with TRBD2 matching over 10 bases. Germline V CDR1 and CDR2: SGHRS, YFSETQ. The CDR3 is 15 amino acids. Trimming took 0 bases from V and 4 from J; bases not matched to a gene: 4. The CDR3 is CASSLGSSGSYEQYF. CDR3 DNA sequence: TGCGCCAGCAGCTTGGGGTCTAGCGGGAGTTACGAGCAGTACTTC.

Only a few counts were recorded for this clone. The rearrangement links TRBV27 to TRBJ2-7; TRBD2 matches at 8 bases. Germline V gives CDR1 MNHEY, CDR2 SMNVEV (reference sequence). V dropped 1 base and J dropped 6; count of bases not matched to a gene: 8. The CDR3 covers 15 residues. For the CDR3, the DNA is TGTGCCAGCAGTTTATTTGGAGCGGGAGTCTCCGAGCAGTACTTC. Protein sequence: CASSLFGAGVSEQYF.

The rearrangement uses TRBV4-2 and TRBJ2-1, with a tentative D call TRBD1 (6 bases). V dropped 1 base and J dropped 8 bases, with 12 bases sitting between them. There are 14 residues in the CDR3. Germline V gives CDR1 LGHNA, CDR2 YNFKEQ. CDR3 sequence (DNA): TGTGCCAGCAGCCAAGGGGAATCAGGGGATGAGCAGTTCTTC. It encodes CASSQGESGDEQFF.

In its sample, this clone was seen once. V usage is TRBV13 and J usage is TRBJ2-5, with D possibly matching TRBD2 (5 bases). The CDR3 runs 14 residues. Germline V gives CDR1 PRHDT, CDR2 FYEKMQ (reference sequence). With 7 bases removed from V and 5 bases from J, the gap between germline ends came to 17 bases. DNA of the CDR3: TGTGCCAGCATGGGGAGAGGGCGTTCCGAGACCCAGTACTTC. Translated, it gives CASMGRGRSETQYF.

The chain combines TRBV27 with TRBJ2-7; 7 bases agree with TRBD1. J was trimmed by 2 bases and V by 3 bases; bases with no gene match: 4. CDR3 size: 14 residues. CDR1 is MNHEY and CDR2 is SMNVEV in the germline V gene (reference sequence). CDR3 sequence (DNA): TGTGCCAGCAGTTTGGGGACAGATCCCTACGAGCAGTACTTC. Its translation is CASSLGTDPYEQYF.

The CDR3 sequence: CASSQEFGTLRDSPLHF. The CDR3 DNA sequence: TGTGCCAGCAGCCAAGAATTTGGGACTTTAAGGGATTCACCCCTCCACTTT. V usage is TRBV4-2 and J usage is TRBJ1-6; tentative D call: TRBD1 (5 bases). Germline assignment: CDR1 LGHNA and CDR2 YNFKEQ. The CDR3 loop spans 17 amino acids. Trimming cost V 0 bases and J 8 bases, with 17 bases left between them.

The chain joins TRBV5-1 to TRBJ2-5, with TRBD2 identical over 10 bases. The CDR3 has 16 amino acids. Germline assignment: CDR1 SGHRS and CDR2 YFSETQ. The J segment lost 3 bases and the V segment lost 4 bases, leaving 9 bases of the junction unmatched. CDR3 residues: CASSPYHTSGKETQYF. Here the CDR3 DNA reads TGCGCCAGCAGCCCATATCATACTAGCGGGAAAGAGACCCAGTACTTC.

The rearrangement joins TRBV6-5 to TRBJ2-7; TRBD1 agrees at 10 bases. This CDR3 is built from 14 residues. Unmatched junction bases numbered 4, after V lost 5 bases and J lost 3 bases. Per germline, CDR1 MNHEY and CDR2 SVGAGI. The CDR3 region is CASSLGQGSYEQYF. CDR3 nucleotides: TGTGCCAGCAGTCTGGGACAGGGGAGCTACGAGCAGTACTTC.

CDR3 sequence reads: CASSRLDRSGTEAFF. Here the CDR3 DNA reads TGTGCCAGTAGCCGACTCGACAGGTCGGGCACTGAAGCTTTCTTT. The J gene is TRBJ1-1, the V gene TRBV19; possible D gene TRBD1, 6 bases. V lost 6 bases to trimming and J lost 4 bases, with 18 bases between them. Germline V lookup: CDR1 LNHDA, CDR2 SQIVND (reference sequence). The CDR3 contains 15 residues.

The chain carries TRBV7-2 and TRBJ2-7; TRBD1 agrees at 11 bases. With V trimmed by 3 bases and J by 8 bases, 15 bases remained unmatched. CDR1 is SGHTA, CDR2 FQGNSA, per germline. This CDR3 spans 17 amino acids. This CDR3 reads CASSFSPGTGGLEKQYF. As DNA, the CDR3 is TGTGCCAGCAGCTTTTCCCCCGGGACAGGGGGACTTGAGAAGCAGTACTTC.

CDR3 region: CASSPFPGLGGNEQFF. DNA for the CDR3: TGTGCCAGCAGCCCTTTCCCGGGACTAGGGGGCAATGAGCAGTTCTTC. V is TRBV7-9 and J is TRBJ2-1; 8 bases line up with TRBD2. This CDR3 region has 16 residues. V shed 5 bases and J 6 bases; nucleotides not matched to a gene: 12. Germline assignment: CDR1 SEHNR and CDR2 FQNEAQ (reference sequence).